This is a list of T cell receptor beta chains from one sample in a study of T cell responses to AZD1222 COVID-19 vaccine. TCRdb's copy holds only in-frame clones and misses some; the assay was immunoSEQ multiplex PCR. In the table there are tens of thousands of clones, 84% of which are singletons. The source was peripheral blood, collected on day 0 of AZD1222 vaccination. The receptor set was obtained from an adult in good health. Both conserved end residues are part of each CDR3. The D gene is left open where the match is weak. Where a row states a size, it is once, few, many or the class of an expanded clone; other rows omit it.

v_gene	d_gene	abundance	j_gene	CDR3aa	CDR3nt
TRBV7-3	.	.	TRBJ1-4	CASSLRGHKNEKLFF	TGTGCCAGCAGCTTAAGGGGACACAAAAATGAAAAACTGTTTTTT
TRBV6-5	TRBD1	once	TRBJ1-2	CASSYRGGGSYGYTF	TGTGCCAGCAGTTACCGAGGGGGCGGCAGTTATGGCTACACCTTC
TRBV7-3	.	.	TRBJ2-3	CASSTGPSTDTQYF	TGTGCCAGCAGCACGGGCCCTAGCACAGATACGCAGTATTTT
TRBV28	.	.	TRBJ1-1	CATMNPEAFF	TGTGCCACCATGAACCCTGAAGCTTTCTTT
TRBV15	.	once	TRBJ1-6	CATSSTTGPDNSPLHF	TGTGCCACCAGCAGTACAACAGGGCCGGATAATTCACCCCTCCACTTT
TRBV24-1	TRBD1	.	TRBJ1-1	CATSDGQGNTEAFF	TGTGCCACCAGTGACGGACAGGGGAACACTGAAGCTTTCTTT
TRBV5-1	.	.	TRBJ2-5	CASRTGTEETQYF	TGCGCCAGCAGGACCGGGACCGAAGAGACCCAGTACTTC
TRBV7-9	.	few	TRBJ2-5	CASSLDAQGIGPQETQYF	TGTGCCAGCAGCTTAGATGCACAGGGAATAGGTCCACAAGAGACCCAGTACTTC
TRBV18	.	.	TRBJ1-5	CASSPQDAHSNQPQHF	TGTGCCAGCTCACCACAAGATGCGCATAGCAATCAGCCCCAGCATTTT
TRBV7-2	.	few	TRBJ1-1	CASGRRWKNTEAFF	TGTGCCAGCGGACGGCGTTGGAAGAACACTGAAGCTTTCTTT
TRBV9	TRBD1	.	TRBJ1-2	CASRGTGGGYTF	TGTGCCAGCAGGGGGACAGGGGGCGGCTACACCTTC
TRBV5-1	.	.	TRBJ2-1	CASSLVGSGSNDEQFF	TGCGCCAGCAGCTTGGTAGGTAGCGGTAGTAACGATGAGCAGTTCTTC
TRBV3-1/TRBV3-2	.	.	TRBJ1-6	CASSQAREFSPLHF	TGTGCCAGCAGCCAAGCCAGGGAATTTTCACCCCTCCACTTT